Sequencing of this TCR beta chain was carried out in a study of cytomegalovirus exposure and HLA in healthy donors. Findings and limits, study-wide: Several of the most significant clusters appeared, in a later analysis, to be linked to common viral pathogens.

PCR involved 60 Vbeta and 13 Jbeta primers. Method: immunoSEQ multiplex PCR; TCRdb's copy keeps in-frame clones and lacks some. This table holds around 150,000 clones, 77% found once. Germline V gene data show CDR1 as MGHRA and CDR2 as YSYEKL. This CDR3 is 13 amino acids long. Between the trimmed V and J ends, which lost 4 bases and 4 bases, there was a span of 7 bases. A note on this clone: Its antigen is undetermined.

The TCR comes from a woman aged 40 to 49 in good health and CMV-seronegative. The sequencing input was PBMCs. The chain has TRBV4-1 and TRBJ1-4; D remains unclear. The DNA of the CDR3 is TGCGCCAGCAGCCCTATAGATAATGAAAAACTGTTTTTT. Translated, it gives CASSPIDNEKLFF.